This T cell receptor (beta chain) was obtained from a study of blood T cell repertoires in COVID-19. In the original processing: From reference gene primer amplification, estimates of nucleated cell counts were derived. TCRdb keeps only in-frame clones here, not all; method: immunoSEQ multiplex PCR. The V and J calls and clone size come from that table; D and trimming were worked out from the DNA. Here the sample spans 100,000 or so clones, 85% to 90% being singletons. Trimming pared 0 bases from V and 0 bases from J, leaving 9 bases between. Germline values: CDR1 MNHEY, CDR2 SMNVEV (reference sequence). The CDR3 sequence is 15 residues long.

The source is a woman aged 60-75 years in a cohort sampled during active or convalescent COVID-19. Material for sequencing was peripheral blood. The chain carries TRBV27 and TRBJ2-7; a weak D match, TRBD1 (5 bases). The CDR3 sequence is CASSLSGVSSYEQYF. In nucleotides, the CDR3 is TGTGCCAGCAGTTTATCAGGGGTGAGCTCCTACGAGCAGTACTTC.